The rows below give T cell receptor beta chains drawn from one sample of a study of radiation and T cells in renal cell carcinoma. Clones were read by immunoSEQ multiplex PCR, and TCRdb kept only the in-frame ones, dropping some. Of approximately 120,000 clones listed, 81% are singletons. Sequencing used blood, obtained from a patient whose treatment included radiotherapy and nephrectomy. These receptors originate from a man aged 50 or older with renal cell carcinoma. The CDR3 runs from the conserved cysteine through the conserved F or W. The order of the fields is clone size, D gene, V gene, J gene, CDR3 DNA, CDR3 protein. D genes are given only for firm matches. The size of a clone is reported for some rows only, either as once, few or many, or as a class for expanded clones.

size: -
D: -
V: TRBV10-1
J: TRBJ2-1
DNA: TGCGCCAGCAGTGAGTCTGGGAGTAGTGAGCAGTTCTTC
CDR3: CASSESGSSEQFF

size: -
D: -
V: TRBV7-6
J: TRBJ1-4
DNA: TGTGCCAGCAGCTTTGGCAAGCCGGTAGAAAAACTGTTTTTT
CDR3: CASSFGKPVEKLFF

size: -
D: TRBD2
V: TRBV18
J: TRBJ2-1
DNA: TGTGCCAGCTCACTATCACCCGGGACTAGCGGTACCAGCTCCTACAATGAGCAGTTCTTC
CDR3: CASSLSPGTSGTSSYNEQFF

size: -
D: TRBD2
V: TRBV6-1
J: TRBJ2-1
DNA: TGTGCCAGCAGTGTGTCGACTAGCGGGATATACAATGAGCAGTTCTTC
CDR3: CASSVSTSGIYNEQFF

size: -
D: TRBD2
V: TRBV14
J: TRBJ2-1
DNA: TGTGCCAGCTCAGCCCCAGCGGGAGCTTACAATGAGCAGTTCTTC
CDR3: CASSAPAGAYNEQFF

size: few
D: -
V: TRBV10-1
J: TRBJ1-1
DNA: TGCGCCAGCAGTGAAATCGCAGGTTCCACTGAAGCTTTCTTT
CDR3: CASSEIAGSTEAFF

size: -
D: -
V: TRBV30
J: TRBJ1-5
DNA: TGTGCCTGGAGTGTACGCGGCCGGACCGCCGCGGCCCAGCATTTT
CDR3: CAWSVRGRTAAAQHF

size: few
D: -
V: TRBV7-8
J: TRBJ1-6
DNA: TGTGCCAGCAGCGCGGGGGGCTATAATTCACCCCTCCACTTT
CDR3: CASSAGGYNSPLHF

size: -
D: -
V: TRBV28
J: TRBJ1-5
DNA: TGTGCCAGCAGTTTTGTGTCCAGGGATCAGCCCCAGCATTTT
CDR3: CASSFVSRDQPQHF

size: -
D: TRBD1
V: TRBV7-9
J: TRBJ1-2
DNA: TGTGCCAGCAGCTTAGGGGACAGCGCTTGGGGCTACACCTTC
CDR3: CASSLGDSAWGYTF

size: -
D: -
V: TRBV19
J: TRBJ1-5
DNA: TGTGCCAGTAGTATTGCCGGGGGGGGGCCCCAGCATTTT
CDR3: CASSIAGGGPQHF

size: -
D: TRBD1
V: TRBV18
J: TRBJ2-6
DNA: TGTGCCAGCTCACCCGGGACAGGGAGGAGTCCTGGGGCCAACGTCCTGACTTTC
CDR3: CASSPGTGRSPGANVLTF

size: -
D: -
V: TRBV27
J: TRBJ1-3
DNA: TGTGCCAGCAGTTTATGGGTGGGCGCCACCATATATTTT
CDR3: CASSLWVGATIYF

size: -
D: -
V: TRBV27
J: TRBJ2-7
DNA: TGTGCCAGCAGTCCTAAATTAGACTACGAGCAGTACTTC
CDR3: CASSPKLDYEQYF

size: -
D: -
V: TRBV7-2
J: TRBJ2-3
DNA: TGTGCCAGCAGCTTATACATAGGGGCCAGCCTGGGAGATACGCAGTATTTT
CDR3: CASSLYIGASLGDTQYF

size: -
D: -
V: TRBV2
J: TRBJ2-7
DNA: TGTGCCAGCAGTGAAAGGGTGACAGGACTCTCCGAGCAGTACTTC
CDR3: CASSERVTGLSEQYF

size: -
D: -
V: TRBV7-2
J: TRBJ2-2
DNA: TGTGCCAGCAGCTTATTAACGGCCGGGGAGCTGTTTTTT
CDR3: CASSLLTAGELFF

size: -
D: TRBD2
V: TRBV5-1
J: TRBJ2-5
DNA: TGCGCCAGCAGCTTGGGACCAGCGGGAGGACAAGAGACCCAGTACTTC
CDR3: CASSLGPAGGQETQYF

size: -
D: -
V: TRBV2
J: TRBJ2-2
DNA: TGTGCCAGCAGTGAAGTCCTAAGGAACACCGGGGAGCTGTTTTTT
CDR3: CASSEVLRNTGELFF

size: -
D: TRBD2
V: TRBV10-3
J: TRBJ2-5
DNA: TGTGCCACCCAACTAGCGGAACAAGAGACCCAGTACTTC
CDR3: CATQLAEQETQYF

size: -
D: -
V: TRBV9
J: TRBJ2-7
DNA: TGTGCCAGCAGCGTAGCTAAACCGGGGCTTCCCTCCTACGAGCAGTACTTC
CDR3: CASSVAKPGLPSYEQYF

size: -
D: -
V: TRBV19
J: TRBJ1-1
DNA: TGTGCCAGTAGTTTGACAGGAAGCGGTTTCACTGAAGCTTTCTTT
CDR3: CASSLTGSGFTEAFF

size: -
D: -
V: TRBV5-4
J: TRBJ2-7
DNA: TGTGCCAGCAGCTTGGGGACATGGACCTACGAGCAGTACTTC
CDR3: CASSLGTWTYEQYF

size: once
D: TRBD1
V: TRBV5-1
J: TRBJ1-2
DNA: TGCGCCAGCAGCTCAGGACAGGGGGCAATAAACTATGGCTACACCTTC
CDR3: CASSSGQGAINYGYTF

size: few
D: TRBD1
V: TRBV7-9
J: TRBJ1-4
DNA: TGTGCCAGCAGCCCCCGAGGGACAGAAGAAAAACTGTTTTTT
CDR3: CASSPRGTEEKLFF

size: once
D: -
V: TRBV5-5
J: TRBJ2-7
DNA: TGTGCCAGCCAGGCCCGGACGTTTCAAACTTACGAGCAGTACTTC
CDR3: CASQARTFQTYEQYF

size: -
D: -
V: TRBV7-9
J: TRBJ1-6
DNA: TGTGCCAGCAGCTGGGACGGACAGAATTCACCCCTCCACTTT
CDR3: CASSWDGQNSPLHF

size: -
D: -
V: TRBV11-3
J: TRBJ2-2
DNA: TGTGCCAGCAGCCGAGGGAGTTTGGATACCGGGGAGCTGTTTTTT
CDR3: CASSRGSLDTGELFF

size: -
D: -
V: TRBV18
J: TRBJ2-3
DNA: TGTGCCAGCTCACCATTGGGAAAGCAAAACACAGATACGCAGTATTTT
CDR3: CASSPLGKQNTDTQYF

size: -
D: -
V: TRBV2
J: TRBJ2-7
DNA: TGTGCCAGCACACGAGACGACTACGAGCAGTACTTC
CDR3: CASTRDDYEQYF

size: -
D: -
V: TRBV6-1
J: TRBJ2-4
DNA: TGTGCCAGCAGTGAACAACGGAGCTCAGGGGCCAAAAACATTCAGTACTTC
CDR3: CASSEQRSSGAKNIQYF

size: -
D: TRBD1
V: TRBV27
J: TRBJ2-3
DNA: TGTGCCAGCAGTGCGGGACAGGGGGCGGCAGATACGCAGTATTTT
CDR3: CASSAGQGAADTQYF

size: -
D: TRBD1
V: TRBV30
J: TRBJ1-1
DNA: TGTGCCTGGTACTACAGGGGACTGAACACTGAAGCTTTCTTT
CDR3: CAWYYRGLNTEAFF

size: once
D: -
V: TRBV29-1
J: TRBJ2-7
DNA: TGCAGCGTCGTACAGGGACCTAGAGCCTACGAGCAGTACTTC
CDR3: CSVVQGPRAYEQYF

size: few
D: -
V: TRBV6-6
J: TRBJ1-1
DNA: TGTGCCAGCAGTTACTCACAGGGTCTCACTGAAGCTTTCTTT
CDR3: CASSYSQGLTEAFF

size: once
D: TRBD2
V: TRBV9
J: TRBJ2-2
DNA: TGTGCCAGCAGCGTAGCGACGGGAGGGAACACCGGGGAGCTGTTTTTT
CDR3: CASSVATGGNTGELFF

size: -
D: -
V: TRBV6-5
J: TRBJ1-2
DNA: TGTGCCAGCAGTTTGACAGCTAACTATGGCTACACCTTC
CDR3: CASSLTANYGYTF

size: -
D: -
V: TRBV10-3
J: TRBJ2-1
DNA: TGTGCCATCAGTGCGTCAGACAGGATACATGAGCAGTTCTTC
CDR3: CAISASDRIHEQFF

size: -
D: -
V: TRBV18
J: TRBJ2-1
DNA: TGTGCCAGCACCCCCCAGGGGCTCGGCTCCTACAATGAGCAGTTCTTC
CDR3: CASTPQGLGSYNEQFF

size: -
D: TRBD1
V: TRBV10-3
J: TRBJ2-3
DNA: TGTGCCGCCAGAGAAGGGACAGGGGATGCAGATACGCAGTATTTT
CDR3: CAAREGTGDADTQYF

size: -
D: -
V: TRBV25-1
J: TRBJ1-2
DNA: TGTGCCAGCAGTTCTTACGGGGTAGGAAACTATGGCTACACCTTC
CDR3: CASSSYGVGNYGYTF

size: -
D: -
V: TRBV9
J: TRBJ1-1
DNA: TGTGCCAGCAGCGGCACCGAGGGCACTGAAGCTTTCTTT
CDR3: CASSGTEGTEAFF

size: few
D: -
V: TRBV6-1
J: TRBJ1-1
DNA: TGTGCCAGCAGTGAGATTGGGGTCCCCTTGAACACTGAAGCTTTCTTT
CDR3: CASSEIGVPLNTEAFF

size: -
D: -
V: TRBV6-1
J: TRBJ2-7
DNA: TGTGCCAGCACCCAGGCTTGGTACGAGCAGTACTTC
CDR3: CASTQAWYEQYF

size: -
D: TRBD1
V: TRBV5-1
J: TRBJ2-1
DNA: TGCGCCAGCAGCACGGGACAGGGCTCCTACAATGAGCAGTTCTTC
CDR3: CASSTGQGSYNEQFF

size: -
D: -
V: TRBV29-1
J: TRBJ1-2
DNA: TGCAGCGTTGAAGGAGGGACCGTCGGCTACACCTTC
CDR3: CSVEGGTVGYTF

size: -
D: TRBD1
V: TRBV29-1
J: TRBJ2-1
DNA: TGCAGCCTAGGACAGGGAAACTACAATGAGCAGTTCTTC
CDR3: CSLGQGNYNEQFF

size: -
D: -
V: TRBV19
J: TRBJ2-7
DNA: TGTGCCAGTAGTATAGAGGGCCAGGGGTCGATCTACGAGCAGTACTTC
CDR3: CASSIEGQGSIYEQYF

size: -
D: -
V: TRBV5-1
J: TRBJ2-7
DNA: TGCGCCAGCAGCCCCACAGGGTACTCCTACGAGCAGTACTTC
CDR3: CASSPTGYSYEQYF

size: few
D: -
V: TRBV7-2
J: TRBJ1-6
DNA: TGTGCCAGCAGCTTAGACAGCTTTTATAATTCACCCCTCCACTTT
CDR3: CASSLDSFYNSPLHF

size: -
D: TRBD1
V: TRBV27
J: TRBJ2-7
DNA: TGTGCCAGCAGTTTTGTGCAGGGGGCCGCGGTCTACGAGCAGTACTTC
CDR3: CASSFVQGAAVYEQYF

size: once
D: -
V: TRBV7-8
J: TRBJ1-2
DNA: TGTGCCAGCAGCTTAGAACCCAGGGCAGGTGGCTACACCTTC
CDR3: CASSLEPRAGGYTF

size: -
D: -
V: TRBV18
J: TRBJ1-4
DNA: TGTGCCAGCTCACCGTCTGTGACAACTAATGAAAAACTGTTTTTT
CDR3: CASSPSVTTNEKLFF

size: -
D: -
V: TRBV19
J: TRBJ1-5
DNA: TGTGCCAGTAGTATTTCGTACAGAGAGGGTGTTGGCAATCAGCCCCAGCATTTT
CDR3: CASSISYREGVGNQPQHF

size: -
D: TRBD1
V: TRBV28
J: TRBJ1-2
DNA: TGTGCCAGCGATCCACCGAGACAGGGAAGGTTCTATGGCTACACCTTC
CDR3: CASDPPRQGRFYGYTF

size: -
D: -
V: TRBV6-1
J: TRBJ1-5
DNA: TGTGCCAGCAGTGTCGATTATAGCAATCAGCCCCAGCATTTT
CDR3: CASSVDYSNQPQHF

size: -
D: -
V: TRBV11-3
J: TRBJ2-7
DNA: TGTGCCAGCAGCTCCGCAGGGAACTACGAGCAGTACTTC
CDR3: CASSSAGNYEQYF

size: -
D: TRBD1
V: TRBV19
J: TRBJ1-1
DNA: TGTGCCAGTAGTAAGGGGATATCCGGGACAGCTATATGGGGCATGAACACTGAAGCTTTCTTT
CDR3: CASSKGISGTAIWGMNTEAFF

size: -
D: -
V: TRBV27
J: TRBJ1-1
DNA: TGTGCCAGCAGTTTTCTTAGGGGATCGAACACTGAAGCTTTCTTT
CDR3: CASSFLRGSNTEAFF

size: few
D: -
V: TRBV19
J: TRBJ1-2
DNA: TGTGCCAGTAGGGATCGGGGCGTGGGCTACACCTTC
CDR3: CASRDRGVGYTF